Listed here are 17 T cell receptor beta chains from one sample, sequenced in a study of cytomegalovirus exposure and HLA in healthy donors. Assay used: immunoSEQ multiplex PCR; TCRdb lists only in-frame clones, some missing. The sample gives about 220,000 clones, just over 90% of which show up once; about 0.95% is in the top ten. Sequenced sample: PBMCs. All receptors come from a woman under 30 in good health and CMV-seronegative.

CDR3 amino acids: CASSQDPGETQYF. Here the CDR3 DNA reads TGCGCCAGCAGCCAAGATCCGGGGGAGACCCAGTACTTC. The rearrangement links TRBV4-1 to TRBJ2-5, with D possibly being TRBD2 (5 bases). This CDR3 region has 13 residues. Between the trimmed V and J ends, which lost 0 bases and 5 bases, there was a span of 7 bases. CDR1 and CDR2 from the germline V gene are MGHRA and YSYEKL.

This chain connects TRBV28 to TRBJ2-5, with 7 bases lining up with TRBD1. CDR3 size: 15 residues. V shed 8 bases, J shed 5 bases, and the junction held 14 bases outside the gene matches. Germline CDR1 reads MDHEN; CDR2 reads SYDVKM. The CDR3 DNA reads TGTGCCAGCCGGAGGCGAGAGGGGGCATTTGAGACCCAGTACTTC. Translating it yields CASRRREGAFETQYF.

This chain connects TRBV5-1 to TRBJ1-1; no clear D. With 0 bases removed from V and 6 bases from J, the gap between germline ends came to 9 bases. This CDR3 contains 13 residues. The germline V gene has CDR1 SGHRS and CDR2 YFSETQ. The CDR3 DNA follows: TGCGCCAGCAGCTTGGAAGGCCAGGCTGAAGCTTTCTTT. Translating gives CASSLEGQAEAFF. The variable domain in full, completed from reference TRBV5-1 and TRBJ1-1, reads KAGVTQTPRYLIKTRGQQVTLSCSPISGHRSVSWYQQTPGQGLQFLFEYFSETQRNKGNFPGRFSGRQFSNSRSEMNVSTLELGDSALYLCASSLEGQAEAFFGQGTRLTVV.

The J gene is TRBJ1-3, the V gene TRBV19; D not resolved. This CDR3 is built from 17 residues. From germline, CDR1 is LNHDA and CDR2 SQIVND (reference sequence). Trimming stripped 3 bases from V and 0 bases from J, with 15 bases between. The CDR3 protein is CASSIERFRNSGNTIYF. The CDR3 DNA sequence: TGTGCCAGTAGTATTGAGCGGTTCCGTAACTCTGGAAACACCATATATTTT.

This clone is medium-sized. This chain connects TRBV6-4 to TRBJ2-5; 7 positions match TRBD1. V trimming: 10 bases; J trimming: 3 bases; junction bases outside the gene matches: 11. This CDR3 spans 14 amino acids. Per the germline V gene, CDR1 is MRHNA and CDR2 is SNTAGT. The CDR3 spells CATSSGTEEETQYF. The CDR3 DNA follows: TGTGCCACCTCCTCCGGGACAGAAGAAGAGACCCAGTACTTC.

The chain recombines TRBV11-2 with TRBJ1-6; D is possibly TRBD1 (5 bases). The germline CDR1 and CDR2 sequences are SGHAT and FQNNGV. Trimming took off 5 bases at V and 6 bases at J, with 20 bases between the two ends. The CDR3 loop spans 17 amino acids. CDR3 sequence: CASSPTLGGTANSPLHF. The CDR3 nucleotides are TGTGCCAGCAGCCCTACTCTGGGGGGGACCGCTAATTCACCCCTCCACTTT.

The CDR3 protein is CSARDRRSSTDTQYF. CDR3 nucleotides: TGCAGCGCCAGGGACAGGAGATCTAGCACAGATACGCAGTATTTT. V and J are TRBV29-1 and TRBJ2-3, with 8 positions matching TRBD1. CDR1 SQVTM and CDR2 ANQGSEA come from the germline V gene. V shed 7 bases and J 0 bases; nucleotides not matched to a gene: 9. This CDR3 is built from 15 residues.

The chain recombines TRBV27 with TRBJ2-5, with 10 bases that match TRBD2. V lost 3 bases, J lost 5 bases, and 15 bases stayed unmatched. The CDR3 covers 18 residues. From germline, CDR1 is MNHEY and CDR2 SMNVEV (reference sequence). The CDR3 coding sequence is TGTGCCAGCAGTTTGATACTAACTAGCGGGAACCCGCCGGAGACCCAGTACTTC. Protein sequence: CASSLILTSGNPPETQYF.

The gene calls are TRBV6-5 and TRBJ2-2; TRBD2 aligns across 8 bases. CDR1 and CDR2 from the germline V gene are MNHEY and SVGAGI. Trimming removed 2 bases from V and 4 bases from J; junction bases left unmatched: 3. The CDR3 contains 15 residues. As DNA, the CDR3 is TGTGCCAGCAGTTACCCAACTAGCGGCACCGGGGAGCTGTTTTTT. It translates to CASSYPTSGTGELFF.

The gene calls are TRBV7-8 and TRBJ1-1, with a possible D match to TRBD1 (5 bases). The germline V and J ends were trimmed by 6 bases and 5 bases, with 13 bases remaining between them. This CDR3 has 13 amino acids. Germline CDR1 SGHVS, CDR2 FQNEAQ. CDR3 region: CASRQRGKTEAFF. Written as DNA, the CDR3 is TGTGCCAGCAGACAACGGGGGAAGACTGAAGCTTTCTTT.

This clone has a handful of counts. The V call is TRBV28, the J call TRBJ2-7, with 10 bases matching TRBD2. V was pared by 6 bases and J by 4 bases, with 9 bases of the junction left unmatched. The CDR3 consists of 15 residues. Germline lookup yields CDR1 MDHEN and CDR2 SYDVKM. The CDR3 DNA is TGTGCCAGCAGCCAGGTGGGGACTAGCGTATACGAGCAGTACTTC. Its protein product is CASSQVGTSVYEQYF.

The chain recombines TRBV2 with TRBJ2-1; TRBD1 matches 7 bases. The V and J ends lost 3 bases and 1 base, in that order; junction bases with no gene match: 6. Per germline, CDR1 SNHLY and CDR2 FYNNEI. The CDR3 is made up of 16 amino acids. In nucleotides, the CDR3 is TGTGCCAGCAGTGACACCGGGACAGAATCCTACAATGAGCAGTTCTTC. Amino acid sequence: CASSDTGTESYNEQFF.

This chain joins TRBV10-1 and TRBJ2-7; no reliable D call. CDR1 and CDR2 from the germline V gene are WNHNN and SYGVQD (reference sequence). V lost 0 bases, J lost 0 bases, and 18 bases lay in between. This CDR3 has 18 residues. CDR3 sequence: CASSESLKWAASSYEQYF. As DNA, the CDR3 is TGCGCCAGCAGTGAGTCGCTGAAGTGGGCCGCCAGCTCCTACGAGCAGTACTTC.

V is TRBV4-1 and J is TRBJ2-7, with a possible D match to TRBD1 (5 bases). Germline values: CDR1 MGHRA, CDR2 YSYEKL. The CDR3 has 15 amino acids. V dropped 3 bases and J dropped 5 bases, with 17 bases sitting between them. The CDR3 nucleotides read TGCGCCAGCAGCCATCAGAGGCAGGGTAACGACGAGCAGTACTTC. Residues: CASSHQRQGNDEQYF.

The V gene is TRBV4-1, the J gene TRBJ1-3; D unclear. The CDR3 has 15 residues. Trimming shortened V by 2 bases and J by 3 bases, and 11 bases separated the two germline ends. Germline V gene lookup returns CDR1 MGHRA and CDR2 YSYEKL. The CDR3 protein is CASSQFSTFGNTIYF. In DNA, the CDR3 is TGCGCCAGCAGCCAATTTTCCACTTTTGGAAACACCATATATTTT.

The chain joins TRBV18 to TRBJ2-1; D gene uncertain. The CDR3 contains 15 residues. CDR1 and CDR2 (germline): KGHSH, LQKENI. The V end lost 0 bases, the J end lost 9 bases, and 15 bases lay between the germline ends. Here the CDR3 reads CASSPPGVTGGEQFF. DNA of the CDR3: TGTGCCAGCTCACCACCGGGTGTGACCGGCGGTGAGCAGTTCTTC.

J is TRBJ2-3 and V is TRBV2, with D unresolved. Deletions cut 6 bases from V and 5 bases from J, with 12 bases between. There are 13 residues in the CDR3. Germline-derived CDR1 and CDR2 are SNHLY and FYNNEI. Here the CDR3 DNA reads TGTGCCAGCAGGGAGAGTTGGCAAGATACGCAGTATTTT. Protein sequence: CASRESWQDTQYF.